The next 13 T cell receptor beta chains were all read from a single sample in a study of T-cell reconstitution after alpha-beta-depleted transplantation in children. It was with unique molecular identifiers that the TCRbeta library was prepared. TCRdb itself ran the PCR reads through MiXCR, one entry per CDR3 protein. The sample lists about 110,000 distinct CDR3 sequences, about 9.4% seen once, with 30% to 35% in the top ten. Sequencing used PBMCs, obtained before TCRalphabeta/CD19-depleted stem cell transplant. These receptors came from a boy under 10 years old with acute lymphoblastic leukemia, due to receive a stem cell transplant.

The chain uses TRBV28 and TRBJ2-7; D is unclear. V was pared by 2 bases and J by 3 bases, with 5 bases between. CDR1 MDHEN and CDR2 SYDVKM come from the germline V gene. The CDR3 runs 12 residues. In DNA, the CDR3 is TGTGCCAGCAGTTTAGGGGACTACGAGCAGTACTTC. Its translation is CASSLGDYEQYF. Supplemented by reference TRBV28 and TRBJ2-7, the full variable domain reads DVKVTQSSRYLVKRTGEKVFLECVQDMDHENMFWYRQDPGLGLRLIYFSYDVKMKEKGDIPEGYSVSREKKERFSLILESASTNQTSMYLCASSLGDYEQYFGPGTRLTVT.

The rearrangement joins TRBV29-1 to TRBJ2-7; TRBD2 agrees at 8 bases. Germline V gene sequence: CDR1 SQVTM, CDR2 ANQGSEA. Trimming at V came to 6 bases and at J to 0 bases, leaving 7 bases not matched to a gene. CDR3 size: 14 residues. The CDR3 here is CSVHLAGSSYEQYF. The CDR3 DNA reads TGCAGCGTCCATTTAGCGGGAAGCTCCTACGAGCAGTACTTC.

The table lists this clonotype with many counts. This sequence joins TRBV20-1 and TRBJ2-3, with 8 bases identical to TRBD2. CDR1 is DFQATT, CDR2 SNEGSKA, per germline (reference sequence). The V and J ends lost 6 bases and 6 bases, in that order; junction bases with no gene match: 14. The length of the CDR3 is 15 residues. Here the CDR3 DNA reads TGCAGTGCCGCTACCCGGGGCGGGAGGCCTGATACGCAGTATTTT. Translation gives CSAATRGGRPDTQYF.

This chain links TRBV14 with TRBJ2-7; no definite D call. Germline V gene data show CDR1 as SGHDN and CDR2 as FVKESK. This CDR3 spans 13 amino acids. V was clipped by 6 bases and J by 3 bases, with 12 bases between them. This CDR3 reads CASRPTGVYEQYF. The CDR3 DNA reads as TGTGCCAGCAGGCCTACCGGCGTCTACGAGCAGTACTTC.

This clonotype was observed at least ten times. This chain connects TRBV28 to TRBJ2-5; D is uncertain. The CDR3 is 14 residues long. V dropped 3 bases and J dropped 3 bases, with 11 bases sitting between them. Germline CDR1 reads MDHEN; CDR2 reads SYDVKM. CDR3 sequence (DNA): TGTGCCAGCAGTTTTAGGCGGTCTAAAGAGACCCAGTACTTC. Its protein is CASSFRRSKETQYF.

The rearrangement links TRBV11-3 to TRBJ2-1, with 9 positions matching TRBD2. From germline, CDR1 is SGHNT and CDR2 YENEEA. The CDR3 runs 16 residues. The J segment lost 8 bases and the V segment lost 5 bases, leaving 13 bases of the junction unmatched. The CDR3 sequence is CASSRFGVAGEDEQFF. Here the CDR3 DNA reads TGTGCCAGCAGCCGATTCGGAGTAGCGGGGGAGGATGAGCAGTTCTTC.

This clonotype was seen a handful of times. The chain is built from TRBV2 and TRBJ1-1; 7 nucleotides agree with TRBD1. This CDR3 has 14 amino acids. After removal of 8 bases from V and 4 bases from J, the junction contained 10 bases not matched to a gene. In germline, CDR1 is SNHLY, CDR2 FYNNEI. CDR3 sequence (DNA): TGTGCCAGCGGGAGACAGGGCTGGAGCACTGAAGCTTTCTTT. This translates into CASGRQGWSTEAFF.

The chain joins TRBV28 to TRBJ2-3; 9 bases match TRBD1. V was clipped by 5 bases and J by 4 bases; unmatched bases: 13. This CDR3 has 17 amino acids. The germline CDR1 and CDR2 sequences are MDHEN and SYDVKM. The CDR3 here is CASSTSQGAGGPDTQYF. The CDR3, as DNA: TGTGCCAGCAGTACCTCACAGGGGGCCGGGGGACCAGATACGCAGTATTTT.

This clonotype was seen only a few times. V usage is TRBV6-5 and J usage is TRBJ1-6; maybe TRBD1 (5 bases). This CDR3 is 14 amino acids long. The V gene's germline CDR1 is MNHEY and CDR2 SVGAGI. Trimming took 0 bases from V and 7 from J, leaving 7 bases between them. CDR3 residues: CASSYSGDNSPLHF. The CDR3 nucleotides are TGTGCCAGCAGTTACTCAGGGGACAATTCACCCCTCCACTTT.

This clonotype turned up a few times. J is TRBJ2-4 and V is TRBV5-1; D might be TRBD1 or TRBD2, each matching 7 bases. The CDR3 spans 19 residues. Trimming stripped 4 bases from V and 1 base from J, with 24 bases between. CDR1 is SGHRS and CDR2 is YFSETQ in the germline V gene. The CDR3 sequence is CASSPWGGGPFGAKNIQYF. CDR3 coding DNA: TGCGCCAGCAGCCCCTGGGGAGGGGGCCCCTTTGGGGCCAAAAACATTCAGTACTTC.

J is TRBJ2-3 and V is TRBV6-5; 12 bases map to TRBD1. Germline V lookup: CDR1 MNHEY, CDR2 SVGAGI. The CDR3 loop spans 17 amino acids. V dropped 2 bases and J dropped 1; count of bases not matched to a gene: 4. CDR3 loop: CASSYRDRGQGTDTQYF. The CDR3, as DNA: TGTGCCAGCAGTTACCGGGACAGGGGGCAGGGCACAGATACGCAGTATTTT.

The chain couples TRBV5-1 to TRBJ1-2; weak D call: TRBD1 (6 bases). The germline V gene encodes CDR1 SGHRS and CDR2 YFSETQ. Trimming stripped 5 bases from V and 4 bases from J, with 21 bases between. This CDR3 is built from 16 residues. The DNA for the CDR3 is TGCGCCAGCAGATTACCGGGACACTCGGGAAGCTATGGCTACACCTTC. Amino acids: CASRLPGHSGSYGYTF.

This clonotype turned up a few times. The chain combines TRBV10-3 with TRBJ2-7; D ambiguous. The CDR3 covers 13 residues. Trimming removed 2 bases at V and 2 bases at J, with 7 bases between. CDR1 is ENHRY, CDR2 SYGVKD, per germline. The CDR3 here is CAISEGSTYEQYF. The CDR3, as DNA: TGTGCCATCAGTGAGGGTAGTACCTACGAGCAGTACTTC.